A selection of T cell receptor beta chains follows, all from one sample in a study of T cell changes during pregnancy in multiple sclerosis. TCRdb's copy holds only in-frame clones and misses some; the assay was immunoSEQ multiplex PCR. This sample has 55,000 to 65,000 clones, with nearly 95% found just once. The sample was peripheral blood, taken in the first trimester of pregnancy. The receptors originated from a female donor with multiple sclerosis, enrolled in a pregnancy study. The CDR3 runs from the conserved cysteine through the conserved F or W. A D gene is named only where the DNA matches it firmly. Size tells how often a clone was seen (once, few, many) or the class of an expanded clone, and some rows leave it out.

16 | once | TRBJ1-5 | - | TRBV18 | TGTGCCAGCTCACCCTTCTCAACAGTTAGCAATCAGCCCCAGCATTTT | CASSPFSTVSNQPQHF
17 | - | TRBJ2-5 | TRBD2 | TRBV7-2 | TGTGCCAGCAGCGAAGGGACTAGCGGGGGACCAAGGGAGACCCAGTACTTC | CASSEGTSGGPRETQYF
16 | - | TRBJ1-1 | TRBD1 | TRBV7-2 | TGTGCCAGCAGCTCGCAGCCCAGGGGGCTGGACACTGAAGCTTTCTTT | CASSSQPRGLDTEAFF
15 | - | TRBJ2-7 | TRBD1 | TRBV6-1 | TGTGCCAGCAGTCAACAGGGGGCCCTCGCCTACGAGCAGTACTTC | CASSQQGALAYEQYF
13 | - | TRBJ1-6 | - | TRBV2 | TGTGCCAGCAGTGGCAGGGGCAGGTCACCCCTCCACTTT | CASSGRGRSPLHF
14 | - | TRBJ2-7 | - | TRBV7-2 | TGTGCCAGCAGCTTATGGGACGGGGACTTCGAGCAGTACTTC | CASSLWDGDFEQYF
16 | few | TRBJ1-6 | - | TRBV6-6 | TGTGCCAGCAGTTACATTGGGCGAGGGTATAATTCACCCCTCCACTTT | CASSYIGRGYNSPLHF
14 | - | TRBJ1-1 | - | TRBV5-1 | TGCGCCAGCAGCTTGGCCGCGGAGAACACTGAAGCTTTCTTT | CASSLAAENTEAFF
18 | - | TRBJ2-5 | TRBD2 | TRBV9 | TGTGCCAGCAGCGTCGGGACTAGCGGGGGGACCGAACAAGAGACCCAGTACTTC | CASSVGTSGGTEQETQYF
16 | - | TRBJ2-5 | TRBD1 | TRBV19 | TGTGCCAGACTTACTTACGACAGGGGAGTCCAAGAGACCCAGTACTTC | CARLTYDRGVQETQYF
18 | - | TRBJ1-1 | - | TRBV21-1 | TGTGCCAGCAGCAAAGCCGGGGACAGAGAATTCTTGAACACTGAAGCTTTCTTT | CASSKAGDREFLNTEAFF